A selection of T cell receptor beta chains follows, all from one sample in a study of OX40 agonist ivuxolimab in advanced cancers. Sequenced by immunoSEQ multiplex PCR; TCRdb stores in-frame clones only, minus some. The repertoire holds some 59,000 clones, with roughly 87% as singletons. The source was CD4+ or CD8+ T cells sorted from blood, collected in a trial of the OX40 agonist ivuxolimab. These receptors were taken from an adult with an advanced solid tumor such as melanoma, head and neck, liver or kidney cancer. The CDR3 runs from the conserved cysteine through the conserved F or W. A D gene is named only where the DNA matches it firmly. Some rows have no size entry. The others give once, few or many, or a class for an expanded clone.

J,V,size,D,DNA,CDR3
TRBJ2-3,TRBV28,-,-,TGTGCCAGCAGTTTGGTGGGGTCGGGAGATACGCAGTATTTT,CASSLVGSGDTQYF
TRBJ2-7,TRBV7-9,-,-,TGTGCCAGCAGCTTAGCTTCGGGGGAGCAGTACTTC,CASSLASGEQYF
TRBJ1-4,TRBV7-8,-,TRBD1,TGTGCCAGCAGCTCCCGGACAGGGAGAGATGAAAAACTGTTTTTT,CASSSRTGRDEKLFF
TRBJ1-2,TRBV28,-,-,TGTGCCATGCAGGGGAACTATGGCTACACCTTC,CAMQGNYGYTF
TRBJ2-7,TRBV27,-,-,TGTGCCAGCAGTCCGAGGCGGAACTACGAGCAGTACTTC,CASSPRRNYEQYF
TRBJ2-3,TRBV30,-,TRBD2,TGTGCCTGGAGTATCGTTTTGACTAGCGGGAGCATTGATACGCAGTATTTT,CAWSIVLTSGSIDTQYF
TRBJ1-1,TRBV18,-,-,TGTGCCAGCTCACCACAGGGAATCCGCACTGAAGCTTTCTTT,CASSPQGIRTEAFF
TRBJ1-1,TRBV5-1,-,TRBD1,TGCGCCAGCAGCCCAGGACAGGGGCAGCGCCTCGGCACTGAAGCTTTCTTT,CASSPGQGQRLGTEAFF
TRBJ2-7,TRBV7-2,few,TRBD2,TGTGCCAGCAGCTTAGAGGGGACTAGCGGCCGTTGGGAGCAGTACTTC,CASSLEGTSGRWEQYF
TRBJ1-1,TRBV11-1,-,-,TGTGCCACCAGCACGAGGTTAGGGACTGAAGCTTTCTTT,CATSTRLGTEAFF
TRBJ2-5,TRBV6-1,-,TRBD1,TGTGCCAGCGGACAGGGAGGCGGACAAGAGACCCAGTACTTC,CASGQGGGQETQYF
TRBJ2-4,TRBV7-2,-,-,TGTGCCAGCAGCTATGTAGGGTTGCTAGCCAAAAACATTCAGTACTTC,CASSYVGLLAKNIQYF
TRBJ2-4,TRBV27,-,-,TGTGCCAGCAGTTTATATGAGACAGAGAAAAACATTCAGTACTTC,CASSLYETEKNIQYF
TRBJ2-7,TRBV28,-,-,TGTGCCAGCAGACTGAGCGCCGCCTACGAGCAGTACTTC,CASRLSAAYEQYF
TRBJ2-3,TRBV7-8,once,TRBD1,TGTGCCAGCAGTTCCGACAGGGGGCGTGTTGGTACGCAGTATTTT,CASSSDRGRVGTQYF
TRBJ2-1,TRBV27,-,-,TGTGCCAGCAGATACAGGGGGGGCTCCTACAATGAGCAGTTCTTC,CASRYRGGSYNEQFF
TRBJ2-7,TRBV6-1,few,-,TGTGCCAGCAGGCCCGGGACACCGACTTGGTACTTC,CASRPGTPTWYF
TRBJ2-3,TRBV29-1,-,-,TGCAGCAAACGTGAGGGTAATGGCGCAGATACGCAGTATTTT,CSKREGNGADTQYF
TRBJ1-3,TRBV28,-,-,TGTGCCAGCACGAGGGCGGGAAACACCATATATTTT,CASTRAGNTIYF
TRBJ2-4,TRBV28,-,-,TGTGCCAGCAGTGATCGGACTAACAAAAACATTCAGTACTTC,CASSDRTNKNIQYF
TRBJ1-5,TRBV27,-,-,TGTGCCAGCTCGTTGATAGGTCAGCCCCAGCATTTT,CASSLIGQPQHF
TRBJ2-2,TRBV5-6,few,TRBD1,TGTGCCAGCAGCAGGGACAGACTGGACACCGGGGAGCTGTTTTTT,CASSRDRLDTGELFF
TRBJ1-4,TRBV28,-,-,TGTGCCAGCGTACCCGGGACTGGAGAAAAACTGTTTTTT,CASVPGTGEKLFF
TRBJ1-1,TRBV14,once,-,TGTGCCAGCAGCGCGGGACGGATTGAAGCTTTCTTT,CASSAGRIEAFF
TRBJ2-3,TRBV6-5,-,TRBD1,TGTGCCAGCAGTGAAGGGGGCATGTCAGCTACGCAGTATTTT,CASSEGGMSATQYF
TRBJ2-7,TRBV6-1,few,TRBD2,TGTGCCAGCAGTGAAAGCTCTAGCGGATGGGGAGAGCAGTACTTC,CASSESSSGWGEQYF
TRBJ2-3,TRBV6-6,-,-,TGTGCCAGCAGTTACTCTTTCGGGACCAGCACAGATACGCAGTATTTT,CASSYSFGTSTDTQYF
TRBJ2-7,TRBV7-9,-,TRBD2,TGTGCCAGCAGCTTGGCTAGCGGGGCGCCTTACGAGCAGTACTTC,CASSLASGAPYEQYF
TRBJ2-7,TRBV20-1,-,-,TGCAGTGCTAGAGGAGGGTTTGAGCAGTACTTC,CSARGGFEQYF
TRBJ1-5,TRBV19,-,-,TGTGCCAGTAGTACGTGGTCCCAGGGCACTCAGCCCCAGCATTTT,CASSTWSQGTQPQHF
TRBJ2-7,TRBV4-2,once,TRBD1,TGTGCCAGCAGCCCGACAGGGGGCGCATCCTACGAGCAGTACTTC,CASSPTGGASYEQYF
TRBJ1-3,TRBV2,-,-,TGTGCCAGCAGTGAAATTGGGACATACGGAAACACCATATATTTT,CASSEIGTYGNTIYF
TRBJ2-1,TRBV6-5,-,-,TGTGCCAGCACCCCGAGGGAACTAGCATACAATGAGCAGTTCTTC,CASTPRELAYNEQFF
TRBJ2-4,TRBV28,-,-,TGTGCCAGCAGTCCCACGCTAGCGTCCTTGAACATTCAGTACTTC,CASSPTLASLNIQYF
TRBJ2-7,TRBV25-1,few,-,TGTGCAAAGTTTGGGGGCTTTTACGAGCAGTACTTC,CAKFGGFYEQYF
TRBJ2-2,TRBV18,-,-,TGTGCCAGCTCGCAAACCGGAACATACACCGGGGAGCTGTTTTTT,CASSQTGTYTGELFF
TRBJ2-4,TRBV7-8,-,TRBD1,TGTGCCAGCAGCCAAACCCGGGACAGTGGATTAGCCAAAAACATTCAGTACTTC,CASSQTRDSGLAKNIQYF